This T cell receptor (beta chain) came from a study of T cell repertoires in cytomegalovirus infection. TCRdb passed the reads through MiXCR, listing each CDR3 protein once. Here the sample spans about 740,000 distinct CDR3 sequences, about 40% being singletons. Trimming cost V 5 bases and J 3 bases, with 14 bases left between them. The germline V gene encodes CDR1 SGHTA and CDR2 FQGNSA. There are 14 residues in the CDR3. V gene TRBV7-2 combines with J gene TRBJ2-7; D is perhaps TRBD1 or TRBD2 (5 bases each). Sequencing input: PBMCs. The TCR was taken from a human donor in good health (CMV status not recorded). Some clones in this sample may be carry-over from other donors' samples. The CDR3 region is CASSQPGTIYEQYF. CDR3 DNA sequence: TGTGCCAGCAGCCAACCAGGGACCATCTACGAGCAGTACTTC.